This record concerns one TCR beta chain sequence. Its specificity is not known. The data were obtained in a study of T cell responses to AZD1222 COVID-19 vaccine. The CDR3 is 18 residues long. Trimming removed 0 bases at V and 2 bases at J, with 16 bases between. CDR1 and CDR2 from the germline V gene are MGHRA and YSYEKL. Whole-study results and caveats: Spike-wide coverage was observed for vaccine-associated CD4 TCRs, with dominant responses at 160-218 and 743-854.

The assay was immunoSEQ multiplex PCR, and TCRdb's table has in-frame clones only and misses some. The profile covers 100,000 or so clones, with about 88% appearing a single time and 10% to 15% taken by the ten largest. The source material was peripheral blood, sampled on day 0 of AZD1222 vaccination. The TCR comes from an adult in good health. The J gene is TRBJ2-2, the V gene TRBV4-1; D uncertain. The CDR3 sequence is CASSQEPPGQPNTGELFF. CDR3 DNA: TGCGCCAGCAGCCAAGAACCCCCCGGGCAGCCTAACACCGGGGAGCTGTTTTTT.